The entry below describes one T cell receptor (beta chain). Its antigen is currently unknown. This record belongs to a study of T cells in localized non-small cell lung cancer. Study-level points and caveats: Sequencing was restricted to one tumor region; therefore, heterogeneity remains possible. Prolonged overall survival went with higher T cell density in the blood. In adjacent lung, a median roughly 60 of the top 100 tumor clones were found. The study found T cell clonality highest in uninvolved adjacent lung, above tumor.

This table comes from immunoSEQ multiplex PCR, and its TCRdb copy is limited to in-frame clones, with some not included. This table holds some 17,000 clones, about 83% found once. The trim removed 8 bases at V and 4 bases at J, leaving 4 bases unmatched. This CDR3 region has 13 residues. CDR1 is SNHLY and CDR2 is FYNNEI in the germline V gene. The sample consisted of peripheral blood, taken before any cancer treatment. The chain is built from TRBV2 and TRBJ2-4, with 8 bases identical to TRBD1. The clonotype originates from a male donor aged 60 or over with stage III lung adenocarcinoma. CDR3 nucleotides: TGTGCCAGCCGTGGGACAGGTAAAAACATTCAGTACTTC. Translating gives CASRGTGKNIQYF. Full variable domain (missing parts from reference TRBV2 and TRBJ2-4): EPEVTQTPSHQVTQMGQEVILRCVPISNHLYFYWYRQILGQKVEFLVSFYNNEISEKSEIFDDQFSVERPDGSNFTLKIRSTKLEDSAMYFCASRGTGKNIQYFGAGTRLSVL.